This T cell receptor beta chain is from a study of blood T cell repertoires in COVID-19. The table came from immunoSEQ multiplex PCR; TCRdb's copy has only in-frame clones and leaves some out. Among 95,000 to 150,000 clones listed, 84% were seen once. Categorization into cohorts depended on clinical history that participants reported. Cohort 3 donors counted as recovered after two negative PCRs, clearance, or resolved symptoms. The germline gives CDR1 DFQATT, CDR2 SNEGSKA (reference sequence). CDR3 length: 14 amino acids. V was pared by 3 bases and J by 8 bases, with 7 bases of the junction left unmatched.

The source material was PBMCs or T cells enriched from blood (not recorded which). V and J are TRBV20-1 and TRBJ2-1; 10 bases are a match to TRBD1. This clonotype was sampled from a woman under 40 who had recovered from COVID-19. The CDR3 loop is CSASGQGVRDEQFF. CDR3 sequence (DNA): TGCAGTGCTAGTGGACAGGGGGTTAGGGATGAGCAGTTCTTC.